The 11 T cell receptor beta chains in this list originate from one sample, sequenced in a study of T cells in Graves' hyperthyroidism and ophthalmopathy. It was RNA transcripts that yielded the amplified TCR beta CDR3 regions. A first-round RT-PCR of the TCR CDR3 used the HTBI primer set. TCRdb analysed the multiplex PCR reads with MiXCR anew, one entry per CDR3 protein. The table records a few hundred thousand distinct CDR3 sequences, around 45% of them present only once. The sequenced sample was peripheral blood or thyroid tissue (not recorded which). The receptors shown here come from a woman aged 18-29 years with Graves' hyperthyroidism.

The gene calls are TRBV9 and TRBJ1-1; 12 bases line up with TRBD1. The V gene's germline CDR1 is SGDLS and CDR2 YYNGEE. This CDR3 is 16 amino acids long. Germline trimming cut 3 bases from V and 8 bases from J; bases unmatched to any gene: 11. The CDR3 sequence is CASSDHGTGGRREAFF. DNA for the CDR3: TGTGCCAGCAGCGATCACGGGACAGGGGGCCGGCGGGAAGCTTTCTTT.

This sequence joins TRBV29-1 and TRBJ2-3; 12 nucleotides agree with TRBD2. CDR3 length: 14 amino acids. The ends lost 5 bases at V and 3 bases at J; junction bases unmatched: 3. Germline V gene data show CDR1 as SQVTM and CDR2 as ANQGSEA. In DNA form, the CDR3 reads TGCAGCGTTATTCTAGCGGGAGGGACAGATACGCAGTATTTT. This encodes CSVILAGGTDTQYF.

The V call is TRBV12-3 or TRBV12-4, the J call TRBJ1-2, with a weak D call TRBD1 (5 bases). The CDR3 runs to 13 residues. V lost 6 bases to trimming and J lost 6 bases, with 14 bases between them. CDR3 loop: CASRYGQSDGYTF. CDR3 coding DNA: TGTGCCAGCAGATATGGACAATCTGATGGCTACACCTTC.

The CDR3 reads CASSQLELTSNQPQHF. As DNA, the CDR3 is TGTGCCAGCAGCCAATTGGAGCTTACGAGCAATCAGCCCCAGCATTTT. The V gene is TRBV16, the J gene TRBJ1-5; no clear D. V was clipped by 1 base and J by 1 base, with 11 bases between them. The germline CDR1 and CDR2 sequences are KGHSY and FQNENV. The CDR3 loop spans 16 amino acids.

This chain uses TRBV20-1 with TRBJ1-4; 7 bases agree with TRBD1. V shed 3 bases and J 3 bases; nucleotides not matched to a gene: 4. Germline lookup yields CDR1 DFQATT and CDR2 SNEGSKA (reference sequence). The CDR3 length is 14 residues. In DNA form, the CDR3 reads TGCAGTGCTAGTAACAGGGGATCTAATGAAAAACTGTTTTTT. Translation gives CSASNRGSNEKLFF.

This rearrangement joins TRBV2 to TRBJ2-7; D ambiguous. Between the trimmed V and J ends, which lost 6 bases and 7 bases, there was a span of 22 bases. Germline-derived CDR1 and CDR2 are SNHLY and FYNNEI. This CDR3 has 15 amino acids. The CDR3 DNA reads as TGTGCCAGCAGCTTAGGAGTGATGGATTACAATGAGCAGTACTTC. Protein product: CASSLGVMDYNEQYF.

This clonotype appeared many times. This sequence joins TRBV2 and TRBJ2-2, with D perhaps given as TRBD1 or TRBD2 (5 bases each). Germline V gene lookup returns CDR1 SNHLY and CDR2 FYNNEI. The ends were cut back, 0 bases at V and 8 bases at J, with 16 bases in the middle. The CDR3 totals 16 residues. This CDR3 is CASSEAGPYGKGELFF. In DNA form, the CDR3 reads TGTGCCAGCAGTGAAGCGGGACCTTATGGGAAAGGGGAGCTGTTTTTT. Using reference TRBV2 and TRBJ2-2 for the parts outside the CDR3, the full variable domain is EPEVTQTPSHQVTQMGQEVILRCVPISNHLYFYWYRQILGQKVEFLVSFYNNEISEKSEIFDDQFSVERPDGSNFTLKIRSTKLEDSAMYFCASSEAGPYGKGELFFGEGSRLTVL.

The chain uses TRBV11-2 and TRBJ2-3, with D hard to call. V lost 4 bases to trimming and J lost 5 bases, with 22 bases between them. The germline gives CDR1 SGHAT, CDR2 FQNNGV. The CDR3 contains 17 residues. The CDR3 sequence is CASSSAARRQTLDTQYF. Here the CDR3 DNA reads TGTGCCAGCAGCTCAGCAGCGCGGCGGCAGACCCTAGATACGCAGTATTTT.

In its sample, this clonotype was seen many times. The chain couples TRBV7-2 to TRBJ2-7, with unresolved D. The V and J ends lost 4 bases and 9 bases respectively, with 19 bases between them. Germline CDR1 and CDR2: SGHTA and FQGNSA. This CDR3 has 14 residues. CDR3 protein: CASSSGYYDFGQYF. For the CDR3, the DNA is TGTGCCAGCAGCTCAGGCTACTACGATTTCGGGCAGTACTTC.

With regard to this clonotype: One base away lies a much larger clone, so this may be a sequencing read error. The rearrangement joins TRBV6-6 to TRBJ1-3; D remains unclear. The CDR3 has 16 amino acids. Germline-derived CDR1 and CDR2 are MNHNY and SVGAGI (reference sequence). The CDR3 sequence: CASSYSRGSRGNTVYF. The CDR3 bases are TGTGCCAGCAGTTACTCTCGAGGTAGTCGGGGAAACACCGTATATTTT.

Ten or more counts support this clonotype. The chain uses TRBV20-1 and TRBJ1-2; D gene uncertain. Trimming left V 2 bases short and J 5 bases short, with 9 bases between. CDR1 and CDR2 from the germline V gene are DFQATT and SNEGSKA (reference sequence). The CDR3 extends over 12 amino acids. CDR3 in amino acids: CSARFHDYGYTF. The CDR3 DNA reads TGCAGTGCTAGATTCCACGATTATGGCTACACCTTC.